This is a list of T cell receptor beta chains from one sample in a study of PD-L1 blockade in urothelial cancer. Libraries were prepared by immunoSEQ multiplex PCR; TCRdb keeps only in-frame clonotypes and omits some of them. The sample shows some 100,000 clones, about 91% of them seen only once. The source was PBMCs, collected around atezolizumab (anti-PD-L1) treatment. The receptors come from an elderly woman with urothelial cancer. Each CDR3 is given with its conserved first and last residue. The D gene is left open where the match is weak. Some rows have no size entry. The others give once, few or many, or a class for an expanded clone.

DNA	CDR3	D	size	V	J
TGTGCCAGCAGCCCCCCCGTGCTAGCGGGAAGTACGCAGTATTTT	CASSPPVLAGSTQYF	TRBD2	NA	TRBV7-8	TRBJ2-3
TGCAGCGTTGCAGGGTGGATCACTGAAGCTTTCTTT	CSVAGWITEAFF	NA	NA	TRBV29-1	TRBJ1-1
TGTGCCAGCAGCTTAGACAGGACAGATACGCAGTATTTT	CASSLDRTDTQYF	NA	NA	TRBV7-2	TRBJ2-3
TGTGCCAGCAGCTTCGGGGGAGAGACCCAGTACTTC	CASSFGGETQYF	NA	NA	TRBV5-6	TRBJ2-5
TGTGCCAGCAGCTTAAGGGCTAGCGGGAGTTCCGGGGAGCTGTTTTTT	CASSLRASGSSGELFF	TRBD2	NA	TRBV11-2	TRBJ2-2
TGTGCCAGCAGCGTACGGGGGGACGGGGTCGAGCAGTACTTC	CASSVRGDGVEQYF	TRBD2	NA	TRBV9	TRBJ2-7
TGTGCCAGCAGCAACCGACTAGGCTCCGGGGAGCTGTTTTTT	CASSNRLGSGELFF	NA	few	TRBV11-2	TRBJ2-2
TGCGCCAGCAGCCAGGGACAGACGGGAAACACCATATATTTT	CASSQGQTGNTIYF	TRBD1	NA	TRBV5-1	TRBJ1-3
TGTGCCAGCAGCCTAAGGGGGTTTAGGCAAGAGACCCAGTACTTC	CASSLRGFRQETQYF	NA	NA	TRBV5-6	TRBJ2-5
TGTGCCTGGAGTAACTACGGCGGGGCCAACGTCCTGACTTTC	CAWSNYGGANVLTF	NA	NA	TRBV30	TRBJ2-6
TGTGCCAGTAGTTCCCTCGACAGGGTAATTTGGGAAGCTTTCTTT	CASSSLDRVIWEAFF	TRBD1	once	TRBV19	TRBJ1-1
TGTGCCAGCAGTGAAGCGACAGGGGGCGCATACGATGAGCAGTTCTTC	CASSEATGGAYDEQFF	TRBD1	NA	TRBV6-1	TRBJ2-1
TGCGCCAGCAGTGAGTCGACGAGGGCCGAGCAGTACTTC	CASSESTRAEQYF	NA	NA	TRBV10-2	TRBJ2-7
TGCGCCAGCAGCTTGGCGGTGAGACAGGGAGTGAACACTGAAGCTTTCTTT	CASSLAVRQGVNTEAFF	TRBD1	NA	TRBV5-1	TRBJ1-1
TGTGCCAGCTCACCACCGATGCAGGGAAGTAACGGCTACACCTTC	CASSPPMQGSNGYTF	NA	NA	TRBV18	TRBJ1-2
TGTGCCAGCAGAGGGGCAGGGGCAGATACGCAGTATTTT	CASRGAGADTQYF	NA	once	TRBV2	TRBJ2-3
TGTGCCAGCAGACTAGGCAGATCCTCTGGAAACACCATATATTTT	CASRLGRSSGNTIYF	NA	NA	TRBV28	TRBJ1-3
TGCGCCAGCAGGCTTAGCGAAAACTCACAGACCCAGTACTTC	CASRLSENSQTQYF	NA	NA	TRBV5-1	TRBJ2-5
TGCGCCAGCAGCTTGCTTACGGGGAGTGGGTACGAGCAGTACTTC	CASSLLTGSGYEQYF	NA	NA	TRBV5-1	TRBJ2-7
TGTGCCAGCAGCAGACTTCTAGATACGCAGTATTTT	CASSRLLDTQYF	NA	NA	TRBV9	TRBJ2-3
TGTGCCAGCTCACTCGGAGGTGAGCAGTTCTTC	CASSLGGEQFF	NA	NA	TRBV18	TRBJ2-1
TGTGCCAGCACCGACGGCGAGGCAGGGCCTTTTCAGCCCCAGCATTTT	CASTDGEAGPFQPQHF	NA	NA	TRBV28	TRBJ1-5
TGCGCCAGCAGCTTACAACGGGACACAATCTACGAGCAGTACTTC	CASSLQRDTIYEQYF	NA	NA	TRBV5-1	TRBJ2-7
TGTGCCAGCAGTTTACTAGCGGGAGGCGTCCCGGCTTACAATGAGCAGTTCTTC	CASSLLAGGVPAYNEQFF	TRBD2	NA	TRBV27	TRBJ2-1
TGTGCCAGCAGTTTATCCCTTAGGGGGCACACTGAAGCTTTCTTT	CASSLSLRGHTEAFF	TRBD1	NA	TRBV28	TRBJ1-1
TGTGCCAGCAGTTTGGGGCGCCTAACTTCTAGCACAGATACGCAGTATTTT	CASSLGRLTSSTDTQYF	NA	NA	TRBV28	TRBJ2-3
TGTGCCAGTAGTATAAGGCTAGTTTCGTACATTCAGTACTTC	CASSIRLVSYIQYF	NA	NA	TRBV19	TRBJ2-4
TGTGCCAGCAACCCCGACGGGCTAGCGTTTAGCACAGATACGCAGTATTTT	CASNPDGLAFSTDTQYF	NA	NA	TRBV2	TRBJ2-3
TGTGCCACCTCCACTCTCGGACAGGGTAACTATGGCTACACCTTC	CATSTLGQGNYGYTF	TRBD1	NA	TRBV19	TRBJ1-2
TGCAGTGCTACCGGGGATCAGCCCCAGCATTTT	CSATGDQPQHF	NA	NA	TRBV20-1	TRBJ1-5
TGTGCCAGCCTAATACAGGGCGGACCCTACGAGCAGTACTTC	CASLIQGGPYEQYF	NA	NA	TRBV6-1	TRBJ2-7
TGCGCCAGCAGCGTCGACAGGGGGGGTGCAGATACGCAGTATTTT	CASSVDRGGADTQYF	TRBD1	NA	TRBV5-1	TRBJ2-3
TGTGCCTGGGCCCGACAGGGAATCTCTGAAGCTTTCTTT	CAWARQGISEAFF	TRBD1	NA	TRBV30	TRBJ1-1
TGTGCCAGCAGCGTAGCTAGTAGCGGGGCGGGTGAGCAGTTCTTC	CASSVASSGAGEQFF	TRBD2	NA	TRBV9	TRBJ2-1
TGTGCCAGCAGGCCCACGGGGGGGCGCTATGGCTACACCTTC	CASRPTGGRYGYTF	NA	NA	TRBV28	TRBJ1-2
TGTGCCAGCAGTTATGGGAGGGGCTCTGGAAACACCATATATTTT	CASSYGRGSGNTIYF	NA	NA	TRBV6-6	TRBJ1-3
TGTGCCAGCAGCCCACGACAGGGGGGGGACACTGAAGCTTTCTTT	CASSPRQGGDTEAFF	TRBD1	NA	TRBV14	TRBJ1-1
TGTGCCAGCAGTGGAAACATCAATCAGCCCCAGCATTTT	CASSGNINQPQHF	NA	NA	TRBV25-1	TRBJ1-5
TGCGCCAGCAGCCCCCACAGGGTGTACCTCGTGACTAATGAAAAACTGTTTTTT	CASSPHRVYLVTNEKLFF	NA	NA	TRBV4-1	TRBJ1-4
TGTGCCAGTAGTATCCGGACAGGGGCCCTCTCTGGGGCCAACGTCCTGACTTTC	CASSIRTGALSGANVLTF	TRBD1	NA	TRBV19	TRBJ2-6
TGTGCCAGCAGCCGACGATTAGCGGGGTTCCAAGACGAGCAGTACTTC	CASSRRLAGFQDEQYF	TRBD2	NA	TRBV14	TRBJ2-7
TGCAGCGTTGAAGAAAGGGGGACGGTTTATGGCTACACCTTC	CSVEERGTVYGYTF	NA	NA	TRBV29-1	TRBJ1-2
TGTGCCAGCAGCGTAGTGTCGGGGGGGCCCTACAATGAGCAGTTCTTC	CASSVVSGGPYNEQFF	TRBD2	NA	TRBV9	TRBJ2-1
TGTGCCAGCAGCTTGCCAATAGCGGGAGGGAGGAATGAGCAGTTCTTC	CASSLPIAGGRNEQFF	TRBD2	NA	TRBV5-6	TRBJ2-1
TGTGCCAGCTCACCGGACAGGACCTCTGGAAACACCATATATTTT	CASSPDRTSGNTIYF	TRBD1	NA	TRBV18	TRBJ1-3
TGCGCCAGCAGCGGGACTAGCGGGGGGAACACCGGGGAGCTGTTTTTT	CASSGTSGGNTGELFF	TRBD2	NA	TRBV5-1	TRBJ2-2
TGTGCCAGCAGTTACCACGGGACAGGGGGCGAGCAGTACTTC	CASSYHGTGGEQYF	TRBD1	NA	TRBV6-5	TRBJ2-7
TGCGCCAGCAGTACCGGGACTAGCGGGAACTTCGGGCAGTTCTTC	CASSTGTSGNFGQFF	TRBD2	NA	TRBV10-1	TRBJ2-1
TGTGCCAGCGGGCAAGGCTACGAGCAGTACTTC	CASGQGYEQYF	NA	NA	TRBV6-6	TRBJ2-7
TGTGCCAGCAGCTTGCCCGGGACTAGCGGCACAGATACGCAGTATTTT	CASSLPGTSGTDTQYF	TRBD2	NA	TRBV5-4	TRBJ2-3
TGTGCCAGCAGCCCACGGACTAGAACACTCACCGGGGAGCTGTTTTTT	CASSPRTRTLTGELFF	TRBD2	once	TRBV14	TRBJ2-2
TGTGCCAGTAGTTACAGGGGCTCGGGAGGCTACACCTTC	CASSYRGSGGYTF	TRBD1	NA	TRBV19	TRBJ1-2
TGTGCCAGCAGCTTAGACGGACAAACGGGCACTGAAGCTTTCTTT	CASSLDGQTGTEAFF	NA	NA	TRBV11-2	TRBJ1-1
TGTGCCAGCAGCATACCAGGGGTTTACACTGAAGCTTTCTTT	CASSIPGVYTEAFF	NA	few	TRBV7-2	TRBJ1-1
TGTGCCAGCTCAAGTTCCGGGCCAGGGCATCAGCCCCAGCATTTT	CASSSSGPGHQPQHF	NA	NA	TRBV18	TRBJ1-5